This T cell receptor (beta chain) originates from a study of blood T cell repertoires in COVID-19. Overall study: COVID-19 samples from acute and convalescent phases originated in the United States, Italy and Spain.

Participants were placed into cohorts based on the clinical history they reported. Among Cohort 3 donors, those recovered had two negative PCRs, clearance, or symptom resolution. Study processing details: Estimates of nucleated cell counts were drawn from the amplification of reference gene primers. Produced via immunoSEQ multiplex PCR; TCRdb's table is partial and in-frame only. V, J and clone size are those of that table, while D and trimming were read from the DNA. The sample consists of 180,000 or so clones, approximately 87% of them appearing once. Germline V CDR1 and CDR2: MDHEN, SYDVKM. Between the trimmed V and J ends, which lost 7 bases and 5 bases, there was a span of 15 bases. The CDR3 has 15 amino acids.

The receptor comes from a woman in her 50s who had recovered from COVID-19. The gene calls are TRBV28 and TRBJ1-6, with TRBD1 as a possible D gene (5 bases). Source material: PBMCs or T cells enriched from blood (not recorded which). The CDR3 nucleotides are TGTGCCAGCATAAACCTCCGCAGGGATAATTCACCCCTCCACTTT. Encoded protein: CASINLRRDNSPLHF.